The 10 T cell receptor beta chains reported below all come from one sample, sequenced in a study of T cell responses to AZD1222 COVID-19 vaccine (dated by TCRdb to the early 2020s). Libraries were constructed by the immunoSEQ multiplex PCR assay. TCRdb took this table from immuneACCESS and kept in-frame rearrangements with V and J called. Such tables lack part of the clones; where checked against another copy, unresolved V genes explain under half of the gap, and the rest is unexplained. The sample table lists some 100,000 clones, roughly 92% of them with a count of one. Clones ranked in the top ten supply approximately 3.1% of the sample. This specimen's time point label, interpreted: about 28 days (+/-7) after the second vaccine dose. The sequences come from peripheral blood, collected 28 days after the second AZD1222 dose. These receptors came from an adult who received the AZD1222 COVID-19 vaccine.

There are a few counts of this clone. The chain employs TRBV5-4 and TRBJ1-2, with 7 bases aligning to TRBD1. The junction had 12 bases not matched to a gene; V was cut back by 5 bases and J by 5 bases. CDR3 length: 15 residues. The germline CDR1 and CDR2 sequences are SGHNT and YYREEE (reference sequence). The CDR3 spells CASSLGQANLYGYTF. The CDR3 DNA sequence: TGTGCCAGCAGTTTAGGACAGGCAAACTTATATGGCTACACCTTC.

This chain joins TRBV7-2 and TRBJ1-1; D gene unclear. Trimming left V 2 bases short and J 0 bases short, with 7 bases between. The CDR3 has 14 residues. Germline V gene sequence: CDR1 SGHTA, CDR2 FQGNSA. This CDR3 is CASSLYEMNTEAFF. CDR3 bases: TGTGCCAGCAGCTTATACGAAATGAACACTGAAGCTTTCTTT.

The chain recombines TRBV6-5 with TRBJ1-1; no reliable D call. Trimming pared 6 bases from V and 6 bases from J, leaving 20 bases between. Germline CDR1 and CDR2: MNHEY and SVGAGI. This CDR3 comprises 15 residues. DNA for the CDR3: TGTGCCAGCAGACTTACTTACAGCGGGAAGGCTGAAGCTTTCTTT. Protein product: CASRLTYSGKAEAFF.

Details on this clone: Other DNA sequences from this sample encode an identical CDR3 as well. The chain employs TRBV19 and TRBJ1-5; no clear D. V lost 3 bases and J lost 2, with 5 bases in between. CDR1 LNHDA and CDR2 SQIVND come from the germline V gene (reference sequence). This CDR3 region has 13 residues. CDR3 DNA sequence: TGTGCCAGTAGTATTGGGGGCAATCAGCCCCAGCATTTT. Amino acids: CASSIGGNQPQHF.

This chain joins TRBV15 and TRBJ2-3; D remains unclear. This CDR3 has 16 residues. Germline V CDR1 and CDR2: LNHNV, YYDKDF (reference sequence). The ends were cut back, 2 bases at V and 5 bases at J, with 17 bases in the middle. The CDR3 reads CATSRTAGPAGDTQYF. In nucleotides, the CDR3 is TGTGCCACCAGCAGAACGGCAGGCCCCGCCGGAGATACGCAGTATTTT. Drawing the rest from reference TRBV15 and TRBJ2-3, the complete variable domain is DAMVIQNPRYQVTQFGKPVTLSCSQTLNHNVMYWYQQKSSQAPKLLFHYYDKDFNNEADTPDNFQSRRPNTSFCFLDIRSPGLGDTAMYLCATSRTAGPAGDTQYFGPGTRLTVL.

The chain couples TRBV2 to TRBJ2-7; D perhaps matches TRBD1 (6 bases). The CDR3 contains 13 residues. Germline values: CDR1 SNHLY, CDR2 FYNNEI. Trimming pared 7 bases from V and 2 bases from J, leaving 12 bases between. The CDR3 nucleotides are TGTGCCAGCAAAAGGACAGCAACCTACGAGCAGTACTTC. It specifies CASKRTATYEQYF.

The chain joins TRBV6-1 to TRBJ2-1; 7 nucleotides agree with TRBD1. The trim removed 1 base at V and 4 bases at J, leaving 4 bases unmatched. The CDR3 runs 15 residues. Per germline, CDR1 MNHNS and CDR2 SASEGT. The CDR3 loop reads CASSEEGAEYNEQFF. The DNA for the CDR3 is TGTGCCAGCAGTGAAGAGGGGGCGGAGTACAATGAGCAGTTCTTC.

The CDR3 sequence is CASSYVRTGDTQYF. CDR3 DNA sequence: TGTGCCAGCAGTTACGTCCGCACGGGAGATACGCAGTATTTT. The chain employs TRBV6-5 and TRBJ2-3; D remains ambiguous. The CDR3 extends over 14 amino acids. V was clipped by 2 bases and J by 5 bases, with 11 bases between them. In germline, CDR1 is MNHEY, CDR2 SVGAGI.

This clone was detected a few times. The chain couples TRBV9 to TRBJ2-2; D possibly corresponds to TRBD2 (6 bases). The CDR3 loop spans 15 amino acids. Trimming removed 0 bases at V and 5 bases at J, with 11 bases between. Germline V gene lookup returns CDR1 SGDLS and CDR2 YYNGEE. CDR3 region: CASSVEPGRTGELFF. CDR3 DNA: TGTGCCAGCAGCGTAGAGCCAGGGAGGACCGGGGAGCTGTTTTTT.

The genes are TRBV25-1 and TRBJ2-1; D might be TRBD1 or TRBD2, each matching 5 bases. With 3 bases removed from V and 10 bases from J, the gap between germline ends came to 13 bases. This CDR3 is built from 13 residues. The germline V gene encodes CDR1 MGHDK and CDR2 SYGVNS. The CDR3 loop reads CASSDPGAPEQFF. Written as DNA, the CDR3 is TGTGCCAGCAGTGACCCCGGGGCACCCGAGCAGTTCTTC.